This T cell receptor beta chain emerged from a study of T cell responses to AZD1222 COVID-19 vaccine. Clones were read by immunoSEQ multiplex PCR, and TCRdb kept only the in-frame ones, dropping some. The sample lists more than 150,000 clones, approximately 89% seen once, with around 4% in the top ten. CDR1 is MNHNY, CDR2 SVGAGI, per germline (reference sequence). The length of the CDR3 is 14 residues. V shed 8 bases and J 2 bases; nucleotides not matched to a gene: 5. Findings and caveats of the study: Across spike, vaccine-associated CD4 TCRs were found, dominant at 160-218 and 743-854.

Concerning this clone: What it recognizes is unknown.

The chain joins TRBV6-6 to TRBJ1-3; the match to TRBD1 covers 8 bases. This sequence was found in an adult in good health. Sequences were derived from peripheral blood, sampled on day 0 of AZD1222 vaccination. CDR3: CASLGQVTGNTIYF. The CDR3 bases are TGTGCCAGCTTGGGACAGGTTACTGGAAACACCATATATTTT.